Following are 11 T cell receptor beta chains from one sample sequenced in a study of PD-1 blockade in classical Hodgkin lymphoma. The method was immunoSEQ multiplex PCR; TCRdb's version includes in-frame clones alone and lacks a portion of them. The sample holds approximately 25,000 clones, over 80% seen once. Relapses following autologous stem cell transplantation were seen in all patients, with brentuximab vedotin exposure varying. Magnetic negative selection of thawed PBMCs was the method by which CD4+ T cells were purified. This sample comprised CD4+ T cells from blood, obtained at baseline. The receptor set was obtained from a human donor with classical Hodgkin lymphoma.

This chain joins TRBV28 and TRBJ1-6; D call uncertain. The CDR3 is 15 residues long. Per the germline V gene, CDR1 is MDHEN and CDR2 is SYDVKM. V was pared by 7 bases and J by 2 bases, with 12 bases between. The CDR3 loop reads CASNGDFTYNSPLHF. DNA for the CDR3: TGTGCCAGCAACGGCGACTTCACCTATAATTCACCCCTCCACTTT.

This chain links TRBV28 with TRBJ1-1; D perhaps matches TRBD1 (6 bases). V was trimmed by 3 bases and J by 6 bases, leaving 17 bases between them. The CDR3 has 15 residues. The germline V gene has CDR1 MDHEN and CDR2 SYDVKM. The CDR3: CASSFNRAGMSEAFF. Written as DNA, the CDR3 is TGTGCCAGCAGTTTCAACAGGGCAGGGATGTCTGAAGCTTTCTTT.

The chain links TRBV19 to TRBJ2-6; 9 bases are shared with TRBD1. Losses at the gene ends were 5 bases for V and 1 base for J; bases not matched to a gene: 3. The CDR3 has 16 amino acids. Per germline, CDR1 LNHDA and CDR2 SQIVND (reference sequence). CDR3 nucleotides: TGTGCCAGTAGTCCGGACAGGGGATCTGGGGCCAACGTCCTGACTTTC. Amino acid sequence: CASSPDRGSGANVLTF.

The J gene is TRBJ1-1, the V gene TRBV30, with D possibly TRBD1 on 6 matching bases. V gave up 5 bases and J gave up 3 bases, with 10 bases separating them. The CDR3 runs 12 residues. From germline, CDR1 is GTSNPN and CDR2 SVGIG (reference sequence). In nucleotides, the CDR3 is TGTGCCTGGGACAGGACGTACACTGAAGCTTTCTTT. It specifies CAWDRTYTEAFF. Looking up the rest from reference TRBV30 and TRBJ1-1 gives the full variable domain: SQTIHQWPATLVQPVGSPLSLECTVEGTSNPNLYWYRQAAGRGLQLLFYSVGIGQISSEVPQNLSASRPQDRQFILSSKKLLLSDSGFYLCAWDRTYTEAFFGQGTRLTVV.

This chain uses TRBV2 with TRBJ1-5; 9 bases match TRBD1. The V gene's germline CDR1 is SNHLY and CDR2 FYNNEI. The V gene end was trimmed by 10 bases and the J gene end by 4 bases; junction bases not matched to a gene: 5. The CDR3 has 13 residues. The CDR3 DNA sequence: TGTGCCACTTCGGGACAGGGAAATCAGCCCCAGCATTTT. As protein: CATSGQGNQPQHF.

V gene TRBV9 combines with J gene TRBJ2-3; D is ambiguous. V shed 0 bases and J shed 0 bases, with 5 bases lying between them. The V gene's germline CDR1 is SGDLS and CDR2 YYNGEE. The CDR3 consists of 14 residues. CDR3: CASSVDYSTDTQYF. CDR3 DNA sequence: TGTGCCAGCAGCGTAGATTACAGCACAGATACGCAGTATTTT.

The V and J genes are TRBV5-1 and TRBJ1-2, with a possible D match to TRBD1 (5 bases). V was trimmed by 7 bases and J by 8 bases, leaving 15 bases between them. The CDR3 is made up of 12 amino acids. Looked up from germline, CDR1 is SGHRS and CDR2 is YFSETQ. This CDR3 is CASQPDWGGYTF. The CDR3 region has the DNA TGCGCCAGCCAACCTGACTGGGGCGGCTACACCTTC.

There are a few counts of this clone. This chain joins TRBV11-2 and TRBJ2-3; D is unresolved. Trimming took 8 bases from V and 0 from J, leaving 12 bases between them. The germline gives CDR1 SGHAT, CDR2 FQNNGV. The CDR3 runs 14 residues. The CDR3 loop reads CASGETGSTDTQYF. The CDR3 DNA reads as TGTGCCAGCGGCGAGACTGGTAGCACAGATACGCAGTATTTT.

V usage is TRBV19 and J usage is TRBJ2-3; D unresolved. The CDR3 loop spans 15 amino acids. Looked up from germline, CDR1 is LNHDA and CDR2 is SQIVND (reference sequence). Trimming pared 1 base from V and 2 bases from J, leaving 10 bases between. This chain's CDR3 is CASSIGGRITDTQYF. In nucleotides, the CDR3 is TGTGCCAGTAGTATAGGAGGCAGAATCACAGATACGCAGTATTTT.

The chain uses TRBV5-5 and TRBJ2-3; no clear D gene. This CDR3 is built from 13 residues. The germline V gene has CDR1 SGHKS and CDR2 YYEKEE (reference sequence). Trimming removed 0 bases from V and 7 bases from J, with 9 bases in between. CDR3 bases: TGTGCCAGCAGCTTGGTGACAATCAATACGCAGTATTTT. The encoded protein is CASSLVTINTQYF.

J is TRBJ2-1 and V is TRBV9; TRBD2 matches at 7 bases. CDR3 size: 19 residues. With V trimmed by 3 bases and J by 0 bases, 15 bases remained unmatched. Germline V gene sequence: CDR1 SGDLS, CDR2 YYNGEE. CDR3 coding DNA: TGTGCCAGCAGCGCGGGGCCGCGAGGCGGGGGAGTCTCCTACAATGAGCAGTTCTTC. Translated, it gives CASSAGPRGGGVSYNEQFF.